This entry lists 21 T cell receptor beta chains sequenced from one sample in a study of cytomegalovirus exposure and HLA in healthy donors. With 60 Vbeta and 13 Jbeta primers, the PCR was carried out. TCRdb's copy holds only in-frame clones and misses some; the assay was immunoSEQ multiplex PCR. The data show 130,000 to 150,000 clones, roughly 80% seen once. The sample taken for sequencing was PBMCs. The source is a man aged 40-49 years in good health and CMV-seropositive.

V usage is TRBV28 and J usage is TRBJ1-4, with D tentatively TRBD1 (5 bases). Germline CDR1 is MDHEN and CDR2 is SYDVKM. This CDR3 is built from 15 residues. Deletions cut 6 bases from V and 6 bases from J, with 17 bases between. CDR3 DNA sequence: TGTGCCAGCAGCCTCGAGACAGAGGCGTATGAAAAACTGTTTTTT. This sequence encodes CASSLETEAYEKLFF.

This chain joins TRBV6-1 and TRBJ1-5, with D hard to call. Looked up from germline, CDR1 is MNHNS and CDR2 is SASEGT. V lost 4 bases, J lost 1 base, and 14 bases lay in between. CDR3 size: 16 residues. CDR3 nucleotides: TGTGCCAGCAGTGGTACGGGATTCTGGAGCAATCAGCCCCAGCATTTT. It codes for CASSGTGFWSNQPQHF.

This clone was picked up one time. The chain has TRBV27 and TRBJ1-5; D call uncertain. Trimming left V 5 bases short and J 4 bases short, with 9 bases between. Looked up from germline, CDR1 is MNHEY and CDR2 is SMNVEV (reference sequence). This CDR3 spans 13 amino acids. CDR3 sequence reads: CASSPQRNQPQHF. In nucleotides, the CDR3 is TGTGCCAGCAGTCCTCAGCGAAATCAGCCCCAGCATTTT.

The genes are TRBV6-1 and TRBJ1-2; D possibly corresponds to TRBD1 (6 bases). The CDR3 has 15 residues. V dropped 4 bases and J dropped 5 bases, with 17 bases sitting between them. Germline V gene sequence: CDR1 MNHNS, CDR2 SASEGT. The CDR3 bases are TGTGCCAGCAGTGGAACCCCAGGGGTAGGGTATGGCTACACCTTC. Its protein product is CASSGTPGVGYGYTF.

Comment on this clone: In the same sample, other DNA sequences code for this CDR3. The J gene is TRBJ1-2, the V gene TRBV14; D gene unclear. The CDR3 totals 13 residues. Trimming left V 4 bases short and J 5 bases short, with 11 bases between. Germline V gene data show CDR1 as SGHDN and CDR2 as FVKESK. CDR3 amino acids: CASSPDRAYGYTF. CDR3 DNA sequence: TGTGCCAGCAGCCCTGACCGAGCGTATGGCTACACCTTC.

This clone occurred a few times. The chain carries TRBV7-2 and TRBJ2-5, with 9 bases aligning to TRBD1. Trimming took 3 bases from V and 5 from J; bases not matched to a gene: 4. This CDR3 spans 14 amino acids. Germline CDR1 and CDR2: SGHTA and FQGNSA. The CDR3 loop reads CASSLDRGGETQYF. The DNA of the CDR3 is TGTGCCAGCAGCTTGGACAGGGGAGGGGAGACCCAGTACTTC.

The rearrangement uses TRBV15 and TRBJ2-3; D gene ambiguous. Trimming removed 6 bases at V and 0 bases at J, with 13 bases between. The CDR3 covers 15 residues. Germline V gene lookup returns CDR1 LNHNV and CDR2 YYDKDF (reference sequence). For the CDR3, the DNA is TGTGCCACCAGTCCCCGACAACCCAGCACAGATACGCAGTATTTT. Its protein product is CATSPRQPSTDTQYF. Drawing the rest from reference TRBV15 and TRBJ2-3, the complete variable domain is DAMVIQNPRYQVTQFGKPVTLSCSQTLNHNVMYWYQQKSSQAPKLLFHYYDKDFNNEADTPDNFQSRRPNTSFCFLDIRSPGLGDTAMYLCATSPRQPSTDTQYFGPGTRLTVL.

This CDR3 reads CAINQGGSNYGYTF. For the CDR3, the DNA is TGTGCCATCAACCAGGGAGGATCTAACTATGGCTACACCTTC. The gene calls are TRBV10-3 and TRBJ1-2; a weak D match, TRBD1 (5 bases). V lost 7 bases, J lost 0 bases, and 12 bases lay in between. CDR1 and CDR2 from the germline V gene are ENHRY and SYGVKD. The CDR3 length is 14 residues.

For the CDR3, the DNA is TGTGCCAGCAGTGAATCCCTAGCGGGAGGAAGTAATACGCAGTATTTT. This sequence encodes CASSESLAGGSNTQYF. The rearrangement joins TRBV6-1 to TRBJ2-3; TRBD2 aligns across 11 bases. The CDR3 sequence is 16 residues long. Germline V gene data show CDR1 as MNHNS and CDR2 as SASEGT. V gave up 2 bases and J gave up 7 bases; unmatched junction bases: 8.

As regards this clone: Other DNA sequences in the same sample also yield this CDR3. V usage is TRBV25-1 and J usage is TRBJ1-2; D is uncertain. The V end lost 4 bases, the J end lost 5 bases, and 11 bases lay between the germline ends. Germline CDR1 is MGHDK and CDR2 is SYGVNS. CDR3 size: 13 residues. The CDR3 sequence is CASSVSSAYGYTF. As DNA, the CDR3 is TGTGCCAGCAGTGTTTCCAGCGCTTATGGCTACACCTTC.

The chain uses TRBV30 and TRBJ2-3, with TRBD2 matching over 13 bases. V dropped 1 base and J dropped 6; count of bases not matched to a gene: 19. This CDR3 region has 20 residues. Germline V gene data show CDR1 as GTSNPN and CDR2 as SVGIG (reference sequence). The CDR3 nucleotides are TGTGCCTGGAGTGGGTTTGACGGACTAGCGGGAGTTCCCTTCGGGGATACGCAGTATTTT. Translating it yields CAWSGFDGLAGVPFGDTQYF.

The chain links TRBV29-1 to TRBJ2-7; D is possibly TRBD2 (6 bases). The CDR3 totals 12 residues. V was clipped by 6 bases and J by 3 bases, with 12 bases between them. Germline CDR1 is SQVTM and CDR2 is ANQGSEA. CDR3 DNA sequence: TGCAGCGTGGGGGAGGCGGGCTACGAGCAGTACTTC. Translated, it gives CSVGEAGYEQYF.

The V gene is TRBV7-9, the J gene TRBJ1-1; D gene uncertain. This CDR3 region has 15 residues. Germline V CDR1 and CDR2: SEHNR, FQNEAQ (reference sequence). Between the trimmed V and J ends, which lost 4 bases and 0 bases, there was a span of 12 bases. Here the CDR3 reads CASSSSPPLNTEAFF. The DNA for the CDR3 is TGTGCCAGCAGCTCCTCCCCCCCTTTGAACACTGAAGCTTTCTTT.

The chain is built from TRBV7-8 and TRBJ2-1, with D perhaps matching TRBD2 (7 bases). The CDR3 spans 12 residues. Germline V lookup: CDR1 SGHVS, CDR2 FQNEAQ. With 4 bases removed from V and 11 bases from J, the gap between germline ends came to 12 bases. The CDR3 sequence: CASSWGGAKQFF. In DNA, the CDR3 is TGTGCCAGCAGCTGGGGGGGGGCGAAGCAGTTCTTC.

The rearrangement uses TRBV7-9 and TRBJ2-2; TRBD2 matches 7 bases. V lost 6 bases and J lost 4; bases outside the gene matches: 5. The CDR3 length is 14 residues. The germline V gene encodes CDR1 SEHNR and CDR2 FQNEAQ (reference sequence). This chain's CDR3 is CASSTSETTGELFF. In DNA, the CDR3 is TGTGCCAGCAGTACTAGCGAGACCACCGGGGAGCTGTTTTTT. The variable domain in full, completed from reference TRBV7-9 and TRBJ2-2, reads DTGVSQNPRHKITKRGQNVTFRCDPISEHNRLYWYRQTLGQGPEFLTYFQNEAQLEKSRLLSDRFSAERPKGSFSTLEIQRTEQGDSAMYLCASSTSETTGELFFGEGSRLTVL.

The chain links TRBV4-3 to TRBJ2-7, with D perhaps matching TRBD2 (6 bases). There are 13 residues in the CDR3. V lost 0 bases to trimming and J lost 9 bases, with 12 bases between them. Germline V CDR1 and CDR2: LGHNA, YSLEER. The CDR3: CASSQEEGLVQYF. In DNA form, the CDR3 reads TGCGCCAGCAGCCAAGAGGAGGGGTTGGTGCAGTACTTC.

The table lists this clone with a few counts. This chain uses TRBV2 with TRBJ1-3; unclear D gene. Trimming removed 2 bases at V and 8 bases at J, with 10 bases between. Germline loops: CDR1 SNHLY, CDR2 FYNNEI. The CDR3 runs to 13 residues. This CDR3 is CASSESSPYTIYF. CDR3 coding DNA: TGTGCCAGCAGTGAATCCTCCCCCTACACCATATATTTT.

This sequence joins TRBV19 and TRBJ1-1; D not resolved. Germline V gene data show CDR1 as LNHDA and CDR2 as SQIVND (reference sequence). The CDR3 consists of 15 residues. Trimming removed 6 bases from V and 5 bases from J, with 19 bases in between. The CDR3 here is CASRYLTHPGTEAFF. CDR3 nucleotides: TGTGCCAGTAGGTATTTAACACACCCGGGGACTGAAGCTTTCTTT.

For this clone: In the same sample, other DNA sequences code for this CDR3. V usage is TRBV27 and J usage is TRBJ2-7; TRBD1 aligns across 7 bases. This CDR3 region has 12 residues. Germline V gene lookup returns CDR1 MNHEY and CDR2 SMNVEV (reference sequence). The ends lost 6 bases at V and 3 bases at J; junction bases unmatched: 2. The DNA for the CDR3 is TGTGCCAGCAGCCGACAGGGCTACGAGCAGTACTTC. As protein: CASSRQGYEQYF.

The rearrangement uses TRBV14 and TRBJ2-1; 8 nucleotides match TRBD2. CDR1 SGHDN and CDR2 FVKESK come from the germline V gene. Trimming removed 4 bases from V and 10 bases from J; junction bases left unmatched: 12. There are 15 residues in the CDR3. In nucleotides, the CDR3 is TGTGCCAGCAGCCGACTTAGCGGGGCGGTACCGGAGCAGTTCTTC. Encoded protein: CASSRLSGAVPEQFF.

This clone came up once. The J gene is TRBJ1-3, the V gene TRBV19; 7 nucleotides match TRBD1. Germline V gene lookup returns CDR1 LNHDA and CDR2 SQIVND (reference sequence). The CDR3 spans 14 residues. V shed 6 bases and J 0 bases; nucleotides not matched to a gene: 2. CDR3 nucleotides: TGTGCCAGTAGGACAGGGTACTCTGGAAACACCATATATTTT. This gives the protein CASRTGYSGNTIYF.